This TCR beta chain was retrieved from a study of T cells after yellow fever vaccination. In TCRdb, the 5' RACE reads were re-called with MiXCR into one record per CDR3 protein. The table includes around 310,000 distinct CDR3 sequences, less than 4.5% detected once. This clonotype has ten or more counts. The specimen comprised PBMCs, sampled on the day of the yellow fever booster vaccination. This TCR came from a young man who received the YFV17D yellow fever vaccine.

The CDR3 DNA follows: TGCGCCAGCAGCCCTCAACCTTCCTACAATGAGCAGTTCTTC. Translating it yields CASSPQPSYNEQFF. The chain uses TRBV5-1 and TRBJ2-1; D call uncertain. The ends were cut back, 4 bases at V and 1 base at J, with 9 bases in the middle. The CDR3 runs 14 residues. Germline CDR1 is SGHRS and CDR2 is YFSETQ.